The 26 T cell receptor beta chains reported below all come from one sample, sequenced in a study of response to subunit inactivated influenza vaccine. TCRdb passed the RT-PCR reads through MiXCR, listing each CDR3 protein once. This sample has roughly 500,000 distinct CDR3 sequences; 16% occur once, and the top ten carry approximately 3%. This sample comprised CD4+ T cells sorted from PBMCs, obtained less than 30 months after vaccination. The receptor set was obtained from a man between 50 and 75 years old who received an inactivated influenza vaccine.

The chain uses TRBV28 and TRBJ1-5; unclear D gene. The CDR3 covers 19 residues. With 5 bases removed from V and 5 bases from J, the gap between germline ends came to 28 bases. Germline V gene lookup returns CDR1 MDHEN and CDR2 SYDVKM. CDR3 amino acids: CASSLPRQASLILYQPQHF. As DNA, the CDR3 is TGTGCCAGCAGTCTCCCAAGGCAGGCCTCCTTGATCCTATATCAGCCCCAGCATTTT. The variable domain in full, completed from reference TRBV28 and TRBJ1-5, reads DVKVTQSSRYLVKRTGEKVFLECVQDMDHENMFWYRQDPGLGLRLIYFSYDVKMKEKGDIPEGYSVSREKKERFSLILESASTNQTSMYLCASSLPRQASLILYQPQHFGDGTRLSIL.

The chain has TRBV6-2 or TRBV6-3 and TRBJ2-7; a weak D match, TRBD1 (5 bases). V gave up 2 bases and J gave up 2 bases, with 19 bases separating them. Germline V gene sequence: CDR1 MNHEY, CDR2 SVGEGT. The CDR3 contains 17 residues. CDR3 DNA: TGTGCCAGCAGTTACCCCACAGCAGGGCTCACAGCCTACGAGCAGTACTTC. Translation gives CASSYPTAGLTAYEQYF.

The rearrangement links TRBV4-2 to TRBJ2-1; 8 nucleotides match TRBD2. Trimming removed 0 bases from V and 6 bases from J; junction bases left unmatched: 10. Germline-derived CDR1 and CDR2 are LGHNA and YNFKEQ. This CDR3 comprises 17 residues. The CDR3 here is CASSQDYRLAGLNEQFF. The CDR3 DNA reads as TGTGCCAGCAGCCAAGATTATCGGCTAGCGGGTCTCAATGAGCAGTTCTTC.

The chain carries TRBV6-6 and TRBJ1-1; D unresolved. The CDR3 runs to 13 residues. Germline V gene lookup returns CDR1 MNHNY and CDR2 SVGAGI (reference sequence). Trimming removed 10 bases at V and 1 base at J, with 13 bases between. The DNA for the CDR3 is TGTGCCATCCAGTGGCAGACGAACACTGAAGCTTTCTTT. Its translation: CAIQWQTNTEAFF.

This clonotype was counted only a few times. The gene calls are TRBV20-1 and TRBJ2-7; TRBD1 matches at 8 bases. The CDR3 is 15 amino acids. The junction had 9 bases not matched to a gene; V was cut back by 1 base and J by 4 bases. The germline V gene encodes CDR1 DFQATT and CDR2 SNEGSKA (reference sequence). The CDR3 loop reads CSARGVRGREYEQYF. CDR3 coding DNA: TGCAGTGCTAGAGGAGTCAGGGGGCGAGAATACGAGCAGTACTTC.

This chain links TRBV7-9 with TRBJ2-2, with D perhaps matching TRBD1 (6 bases). V shed 5 bases and J shed 4 bases, with 14 bases lying between them. Germline V CDR1 and CDR2: SEHNR, FQNEAQ (reference sequence). The CDR3 contains 15 residues. The CDR3 DNA is TGTGCCAGCAGCAGGGACACGGGGCCCACCGGGGAGCTGTTTTTT. Translated: CASSRDTGPTGELFF.

This clonotype was seen a few times. The rearrangement joins TRBV12-3 or TRBV12-4 to TRBJ2-6; 12 bases line up with TRBD1. The ends lost 4 bases at V and 3 bases at J; junction bases unmatched: 4. This CDR3 contains 17 residues. CDR3 loop: CASSSGQGAYGANVLTF. The CDR3 DNA is TGTGCCAGCAGTTCGGGACAGGGGGCGTATGGGGCCAACGTCCTGACTTTC.

The chain joins TRBV5-6 to TRBJ1-5, with unresolved D. The CDR3 loop spans 14 amino acids. CDR1 and CDR2 from the germline V gene are SGHDT and YYEEEE. V lost 4 bases and J 6 bases, leaving 14 bases between the germline ends. The CDR3 here is CASSLRQALQPQHF. CDR3 sequence (DNA): TGTGCCAGCAGCCTCCGGCAGGCCCTTCAGCCCCAGCATTTT.

This clonotype showed up many times. The V call is TRBV20-1, the J call TRBJ2-3, with unresolved D. Trimming left V 0 bases short and J 1 base short, with 14 bases between. Germline-derived CDR1 and CDR2 are DFQATT and SNEGSKA (reference sequence). This CDR3 region has 16 residues. The DNA of the CDR3 is TGCAGTGCTAGAGATGGTAGCAGCCGCGGCACAGATACGCAGTATTTT. Translating gives CSARDGSSRGTDTQYF.

V gene TRBV6-2 or TRBV6-3 combines with J gene TRBJ2-3, with TRBD1 matching over 9 bases. The germline gives CDR1 MNHEY, CDR2 SVGEGT. The CDR3 consists of 16 residues. The V and J ends lost 2 bases and 0 bases, in that order; junction bases with no gene match: 3. CDR3 sequence: CASSYRDRVSTDTQYF. In nucleotides, the CDR3 is TGTGCCAGCAGTTACCGGGACAGGGTGAGCACAGATACGCAGTATTTT.

There are a few counts of this clonotype. The rearrangement links TRBV10-3 to TRBJ2-1, with 7 bases lining up with TRBD2. J lost 1 base, V lost 0 bases, and 6 bases had no gene match. Germline CDR1 ENHRY, CDR2 SYGVKD. The CDR3 has 17 residues. The chain's CDR3 is CAISESLGLGSYNEQFF. The CDR3 region has the DNA TGTGCCATCAGTGAGTCTCTTGGACTAGGGTCCTACAATGAGCAGTTCTTC.

This chain joins TRBV20-1 and TRBJ1-1; D unclear. CDR3 length: 13 amino acids. The germline gives CDR1 DFQATT, CDR2 SNEGSKA (reference sequence). V lost 2 bases and J 1 base, leaving 8 bases between the germline ends. CDR3 protein: CSARRNSNTEAFF. The CDR3 coding sequence is TGCAGTGCTAGAAGGAACTCGAACACTGAAGCTTTCTTT.

The rearrangement links TRBV7-2 to TRBJ2-7, with D maybe TRBD2 (5 bases). CDR1 and CDR2 from the germline V gene are SGHTA and FQGNSA. The CDR3 is 15 amino acids. V was pared by 1 base and J by 1 base, with 11 bases between. The CDR3 here is CASSLVRGRSYEQYF. The CDR3 nucleotides read TGTGCCAGCAGCTTAGTTCGAGGGCGGTCCTACGAGCAGTACTTC.

This chain uses TRBV12-3 or TRBV12-4 with TRBJ2-2; TRBD1 matches at 7 bases. Trimming removed 5 bases from V and 9 bases from J; junction bases left unmatched: 12. CDR3 size: 15 residues. CDR3 nucleotides: TGTGCCAGCAGTCAACAGACAGGGCCGGGCCGGGAGCTGTTTTTT. This sequence encodes CASSQQTGPGRELFF.

This clonotype was counted at least ten times. This sequence joins TRBV29-1 and TRBJ2-5, with D tentatively TRBD2 (6 bases). Deletions cut 6 bases from V and 1 base from J, with 12 bases between. Per the germline V gene, CDR1 is SQVTM and CDR2 is ANQGSEA. The CDR3 length is 13 residues. DNA of the CDR3: TGCAGCGTCGCGCGACTAGGCCAAGAGACCCAGTACTTC. Translation gives CSVARLGQETQYF. The variable domain in full, with the rest retrieved from reference TRBV29-1 and TRBJ2-5, is SAVISQKPSRDICQRGTSLTIQCQVDSQVTMMFWYRQQPGQSLTLIATANQGSEATYESGFVIDKFPISRPNLTFSTLTVSNMSPEDSSIYLCSVARLGQETQYFGPGTRLLVL.

The chain has TRBV29-1 and TRBJ2-5; TRBD1 matches 7 bases. V shed 6 bases and J 1 base; nucleotides not matched to a gene: 8. In germline, CDR1 is SQVTM, CDR2 ANQGSEA. The CDR3 runs 14 residues. The CDR3 is CSVGHRGLQETQYF. The CDR3 bases are TGCAGCGTGGGACACAGGGGTCTCCAAGAGACCCAGTACTTC.

This chain connects TRBV21-1 to TRBJ2-7; the DNA was not used to check the table's D call, TRBD2. TRBV21-1 represents a pseudogene. This CDR3 is 12 amino acids long. The CDR3 loop reads CASSNGTAQQYF. CDR3 sequence (DNA): TGTGCCAGCAGCAATGGGACGGCGCAGCAGTACTTC.

This chain links TRBV12-3 or TRBV12-4 with TRBJ2-7; D gene uncertain. The CDR3 runs 12 residues. V lost 6 bases to trimming and J lost 4 bases, with 10 bases between them. The CDR3 is CASRKIAYEQYF. CDR3 nucleotides: TGTGCCAGCAGGAAGATAGCATACGAGCAGTACTTC.

This clonotype was detected a few times. This chain joins TRBV5-1 and TRBJ2-3, with 11 bases that match TRBD2. The length of the CDR3 is 16 residues. V shed 4 bases and J 5 bases; nucleotides not matched to a gene: 9. The germline CDR1 and CDR2 sequences are SGHRS and YFSETQ. The DNA for the CDR3 is TGCGCCAGCAGCAGCAGTAGCGGGAGGGCCATAGATACGCAGTATTTT. It yields the protein CASSSSSGRAIDTQYF. The variable domain in full, completed from reference TRBV5-1 and TRBJ2-3, reads KAGVTQTPRYLIKTRGQQVTLSCSPISGHRSVSWYQQTPGQGLQFLFEYFSETQRNKGNFPGRFSGRQFSNSRSEMNVSTLELGDSALYLCASSSSSGRAIDTQYFGPGTRLTVL.

Many counts were recorded for this clonotype. The rearrangement joins TRBV10-3 to TRBJ1-1; no firm D call. This CDR3 has 15 residues. Germline-derived CDR1 and CDR2 are ENHRY and SYGVKD. The germline V and J ends were trimmed by 4 bases and 3 bases, with 15 bases remaining between them. CDR3 protein: CAISVTDLFDTEAFF. CDR3 coding DNA: TGTGCCATCAGTGTTACAGATCTTTTTGACACTGAAGCTTTCTTT.

The chain couples TRBV20-1 to TRBJ2-5; TRBD2 is a possible D gene (5 bases). This CDR3 is built from 13 residues. The V gene lost 1 base and the J gene lost 4 bases, with 10 bases spanning the gap. Germline V gene lookup returns CDR1 DFQATT and CDR2 SNEGSKA (reference sequence). The CDR3, as DNA: TGCAGTGCTAGAGGTCAGGCGGGAGAGACCCAGTACTTC. Its protein product is CSARGQAGETQYF.

This clonotype has more than one count but fewer than ten. The V call is TRBV6-1, the J call TRBJ1-1, with a tentative D call TRBD1 (5 bases). In germline, CDR1 is MNHNS, CDR2 SASEGT. V dropped 6 bases and J dropped 1 base, with 12 bases sitting between them. There are 14 residues in the CDR3. DNA of the CDR3: TGTGCCAGCAGGATCAGGGCCAAGAACACTGAAGCTTTCTTT. It is translated as CASRIRAKNTEAFF.

This clonotype was detected many times. The chain uses TRBV4-2 and TRBJ1-5; TRBD1 is a possible D gene (5 bases). The CDR3 has 14 residues. Germline V lookup: CDR1 LGHNA, CDR2 YNFKEQ. Trimming took off 0 bases at V and 5 bases at J, with 8 bases between the two ends. The CDR3 DNA sequence: TGTGCCAGCAGCCAAGATGGGGCGGATCAGCCCCAGCATTTT. This translates into CASSQDGADQPQHF.

The chain links TRBV29-1 to TRBJ2-7, with D uncertain. Trimming cost V 7 bases and J 2 bases, with 12 bases left between them. Looked up from germline, CDR1 is SQVTM and CDR2 is ANQGSEA. The CDR3 is 12 amino acids. The CDR3 spells CSATTGTYEQYF. In DNA, the CDR3 is TGCAGCGCTACCACCGGCACCTACGAGCAGTACTTC.

V gene TRBV7-9 combines with J gene TRBJ2-7; D unclear. Trimming removed 4 bases from V and 3 bases from J, with 7 bases in between. CDR3 size: 12 residues. Germline V gives CDR1 SEHNR, CDR2 FQNEAQ (reference sequence). This CDR3 is CASSYYVYEQYF. The CDR3 coding sequence is TGTGCCAGCAGCTATTACGTCTACGAGCAGTACTTC. The full variable domain, its missing parts supplied by reference TRBV7-9 and TRBJ2-7, is DTGVSQNPRHKITKRGQNVTFRCDPISEHNRLYWYRQTLGQGPEFLTYFQNEAQLEKSRLLSDRFSAERPKGSFSTLEIQRTEQGDSAMYLCASSYYVYEQYFGPGTRLTVT.

This chain links TRBV5-1 with TRBJ2-3; D gene uncertain. This CDR3 is built from 14 residues. Germline-derived CDR1 and CDR2 are SGHRS and YFSETQ. Between the trimmed V and J ends, which lost 1 base and 2 bases, there was a span of 8 bases. The CDR3 DNA sequence: TGCGCCAGCAGCTTGACAGCTGCCACAGATACGCAGTATTTT. Translated: CASSLTAATDTQYF.